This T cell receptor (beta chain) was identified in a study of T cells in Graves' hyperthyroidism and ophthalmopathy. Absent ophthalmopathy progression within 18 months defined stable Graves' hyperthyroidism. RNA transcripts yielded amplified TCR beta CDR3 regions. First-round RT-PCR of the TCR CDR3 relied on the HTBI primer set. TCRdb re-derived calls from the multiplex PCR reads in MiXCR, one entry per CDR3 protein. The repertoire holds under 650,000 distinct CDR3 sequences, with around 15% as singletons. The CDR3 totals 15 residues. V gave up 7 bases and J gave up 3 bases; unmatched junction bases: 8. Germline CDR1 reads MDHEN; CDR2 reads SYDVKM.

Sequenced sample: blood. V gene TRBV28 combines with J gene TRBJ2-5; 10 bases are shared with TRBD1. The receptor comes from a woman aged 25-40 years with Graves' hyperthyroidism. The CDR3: CASTYDRGPKETQYF. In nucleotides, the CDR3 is TGTGCCAGCACCTATGACAGGGGGCCTAAAGAGACCCAGTACTTC.